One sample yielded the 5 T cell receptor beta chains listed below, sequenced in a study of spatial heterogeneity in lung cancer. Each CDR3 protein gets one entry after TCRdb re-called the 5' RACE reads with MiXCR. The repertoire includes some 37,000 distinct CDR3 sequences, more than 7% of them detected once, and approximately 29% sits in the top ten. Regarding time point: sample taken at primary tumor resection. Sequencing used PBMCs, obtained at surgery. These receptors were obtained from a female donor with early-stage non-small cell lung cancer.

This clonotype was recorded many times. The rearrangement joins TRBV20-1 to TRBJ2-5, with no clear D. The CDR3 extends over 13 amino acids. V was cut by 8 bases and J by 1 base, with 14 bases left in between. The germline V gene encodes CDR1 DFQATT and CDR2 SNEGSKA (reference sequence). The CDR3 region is CSFYPGPQETQYF. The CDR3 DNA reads TGCAGTTTCTACCCCGGGCCCCAAGAGACCCAGTACTTC.

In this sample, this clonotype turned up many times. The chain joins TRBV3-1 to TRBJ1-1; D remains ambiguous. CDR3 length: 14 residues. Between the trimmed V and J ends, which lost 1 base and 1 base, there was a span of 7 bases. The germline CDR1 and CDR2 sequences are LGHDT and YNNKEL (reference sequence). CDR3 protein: CASSQGEANTEAFF. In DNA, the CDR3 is TGTGCCAGCAGCCAAGGCGAGGCGAACACTGAAGCTTTCTTT.

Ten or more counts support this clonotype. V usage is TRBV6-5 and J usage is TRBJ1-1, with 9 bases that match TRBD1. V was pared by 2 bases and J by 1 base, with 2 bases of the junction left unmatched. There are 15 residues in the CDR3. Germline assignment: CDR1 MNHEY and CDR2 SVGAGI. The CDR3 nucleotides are TGTGCCAGCAGTTACGGGACAGGGAGGAACACTGAAGCTTTCTTT. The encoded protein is CASSYGTGRNTEAFF.

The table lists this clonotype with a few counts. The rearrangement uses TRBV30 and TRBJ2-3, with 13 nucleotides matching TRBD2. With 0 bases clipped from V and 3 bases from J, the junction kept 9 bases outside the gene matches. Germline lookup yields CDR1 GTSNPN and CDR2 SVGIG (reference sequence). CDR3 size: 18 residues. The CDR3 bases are TGTGCCTGGAGTGTCCCTAAACGGACTAGCGGGGGTACAGATACGCAGTATTTT. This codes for CAWSVPKRTSGGTDTQYF. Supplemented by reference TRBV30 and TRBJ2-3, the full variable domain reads SQTIHQWPATLVQPVGSPLSLECTVEGTSNPNLYWYRQAAGRGLQLLFYSVGIGQISSEVPQNLSASRPQDRQFILSSKKLLLSDSGFYLCAWSVPKRTSGGTDTQYFGPGTRLTVL.

The CDR3 DNA reads TGTGCCAGCAGCTTAGATCTTGCCACGGGGTCCTACGAGCAGTACTTC. It encodes CASSLDLATGSYEQYF. This chain connects TRBV11-2 to TRBJ2-7, with a tentative D call TRBD2 (5 bases). There are 16 residues in the CDR3. Germline V gene sequence: CDR1 SGHAT, CDR2 FQNNGV. Deletions cut 0 bases from V and 1 base from J, with 13 bases between.